The 12 T cell receptor beta chains given below trace back to one sample, sequenced in a study of blood T cell repertoires in COVID-19. Measured with immunoSEQ multiplex PCR; TCRdb has only the in-frame clones, and not every one. The sample shows about 290,000 clones, around 85% of them seen only once. The sample comprised peripheral blood. The receptors were gathered from a woman between 50 and 59 years old with active or convalescent COVID-19.

The chain is built from TRBV20-1 and TRBJ2-5, with a weak D call TRBD2 (6 bases). CDR1 is DFQATT and CDR2 is SNEGSKA in the germline V gene (reference sequence). This CDR3 region has 15 residues. V shed 3 bases and J shed 6 bases, with 20 bases lying between them. CDR3 nucleotides: TGCAGTGCTAGTCGGATAGATGGAGGGATAAAGACCCAGTACTTC. This codes for CSASRIDGGIKTQYF.

The chain joins TRBV5-1 to TRBJ2-7; 8 nucleotides line up with TRBD2. This CDR3 contains 13 residues. Trimming cost V 4 bases and J 0 bases; bases outside gene matches: 0. Germline CDR1 and CDR2: SGHRS and YFSETQ. CDR3 region: CASSSGSSYEQYF. DNA for the CDR3: TGCGCCAGCAGCAGCGGGAGCTCCTACGAGCAGTACTTC.

The chain is built from TRBV25-1 and TRBJ2-7; weak D call: TRBD1 (6 bases). In germline, CDR1 is MGHDK, CDR2 SYGVNS. V was cut by 3 bases and J by 1 base, with 22 bases left in between. This CDR3 spans 18 amino acids. The CDR3 nucleotides read TGTGCCAGCAGTGAGTGGGGGAGAAGAGGGACACCGTCCTACGAGCAGTACTTC. Protein sequence: CASSEWGRRGTPSYEQYF.

This chain joins TRBV7-9 and TRBJ2-1, with TRBD2 matching 8 bases. V gave up 1 base and J gave up 4 bases; unmatched junction bases: 6. The germline gives CDR1 SEHNR, CDR2 FQNEAQ (reference sequence). The CDR3 runs 16 residues. CDR3 sequence: CASSLGGGRIYNEQFF. CDR3 DNA sequence: TGTGCCAGCAGCTTAGGCGGGGGGCGCATATACAATGAGCAGTTCTTC. The entire variable domain, with the rest obtained from reference TRBV7-9 and TRBJ2-1, is as follows: DTGVSQNPRHKITKRGQNVTFRCDPISEHNRLYWYRQTLGQGPEFLTYFQNEAQLEKSRLLSDRFSAERPKGSFSTLEIQRTEQGDSAMYLCASSLGGGRIYNEQFFGPGTRLTVL.

This chain joins TRBV30 and TRBJ1-1, with 7 bases matching TRBD1. This CDR3 comprises 15 residues. Germline CDR1 reads GTSNPN; CDR2 reads SVGIG (reference sequence). The junction had 4 bases not matched to a gene; V was cut back by 0 bases and J by 0 bases. The CDR3 DNA reads TGTGCCTGGAGTGTATGGGGACAGATGAACACTGAAGCTTTCTTT. This gives the protein CAWSVWGQMNTEAFF.

The table lists this clone with a count of one. The chain joins TRBV18 to TRBJ1-3, with D hard to call. The V gene lost 3 bases and the J gene lost 2 bases, with 11 bases spanning the gap. CDR1 and CDR2 (germline): KGHSH, LQKENI. The CDR3 is made up of 15 amino acids. In DNA, the CDR3 is TGTGCCAGCTCACCTGGCTCAGCGGCTGGAAACACCATATATTTT. Translated: CASSPGSAAGNTIYF.

The gene calls are TRBV5-4 and TRBJ2-3; 12 bases fit TRBD2. Germline V gene lookup returns CDR1 SGHNT and CDR2 YYREEE (reference sequence). The CDR3 runs 19 residues. V lost 0 bases to trimming and J lost 0 bases; unmatched junction nucleotides: 8. The CDR3 sequence: CASSLGGLAGYLSTDTQYF. The CDR3 DNA reads as TGTGCCAGCAGCTTGGGAGGACTAGCGGGGTACCTCAGCACAGATACGCAGTATTTT.

J is TRBJ1-5 and V is TRBV30; 7 bases match TRBD1. The trim removed 2 bases at V and 11 bases at J, leaving 9 bases unmatched. The V gene's germline CDR1 is GTSNPN and CDR2 SVGIG (reference sequence). CDR3 length equals 13 residues. The CDR3 loop is CAWSRLTTGAQHF. CDR3 DNA sequence: TGTGCCTGGAGTCGGCTGACAACAGGGGCCCAGCATTTT.

The chain has TRBV20-1 and TRBJ1-1, with a tentative D call TRBD1 (6 bases). The V gene's germline CDR1 is DFQATT and CDR2 SNEGSKA (reference sequence). The CDR3 loop spans 11 amino acids. With 3 bases removed from V and 8 bases from J, the gap between germline ends came to 10 bases. The CDR3 sequence is CSASQGWEAFF. The CDR3 DNA reads TGCAGTGCTAGTCAGGGGTGGGAAGCTTTCTTT.

V and J are TRBV19 and TRBJ2-7; D might be TRBD2 (5 bases). The CDR3 has 12 amino acids. Germline V gene data show CDR1 as LNHDA and CDR2 as SQIVND (reference sequence). Trimming left V 3 bases short and J 6 bases short, with 9 bases between. The CDR3 DNA reads TGTGCCAGTAGTATTAACGGGGTCGAGCAGTACTTC. Residues: CASSINGVEQYF.

The J gene is TRBJ1-6, the V gene TRBV27, with 10 bases identical to TRBD1. V was pared by 9 bases and J by 14 bases, with 13 bases of the junction left unmatched. CDR3 size: 14 residues. Germline CDR1 and CDR2: MNHEY and SMNVEV (reference sequence). The CDR3 bases are TGTGCCAGTGGACGCGGGACAGGGGTTCCGACCCTCCACTTT. This codes for CASGRGTGVPTLHF.

The chain is built from TRBV6-2 or TRBV6-3 and TRBJ1-4, with D unresolved. Germline CDR1 is MNHEY and CDR2 is SVGEGT. The CDR3 has 16 amino acids. V lost 0 bases, J lost 3 bases, and 11 bases lay in between. CDR3 loop: CASSYSKQEANEKLFF. In DNA, the CDR3 is TGTGCCAGCAGTTACTCGAAGCAGGAGGCTAATGAAAAACTGTTTTTT.